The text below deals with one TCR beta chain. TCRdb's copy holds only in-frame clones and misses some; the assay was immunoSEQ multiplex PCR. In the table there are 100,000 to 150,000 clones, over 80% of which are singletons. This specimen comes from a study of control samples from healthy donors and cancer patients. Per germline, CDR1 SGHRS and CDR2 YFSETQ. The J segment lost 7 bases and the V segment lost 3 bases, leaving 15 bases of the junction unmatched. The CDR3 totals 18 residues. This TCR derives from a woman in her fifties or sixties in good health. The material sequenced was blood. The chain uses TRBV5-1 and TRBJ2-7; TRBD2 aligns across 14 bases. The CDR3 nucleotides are TGCGCCAGCAGCTCAGGACTAGCGGGGGGCCGAGGAGTAGGAGAGCAGTACTTC. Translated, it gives CASSSGLAGGRGVGEQYF.